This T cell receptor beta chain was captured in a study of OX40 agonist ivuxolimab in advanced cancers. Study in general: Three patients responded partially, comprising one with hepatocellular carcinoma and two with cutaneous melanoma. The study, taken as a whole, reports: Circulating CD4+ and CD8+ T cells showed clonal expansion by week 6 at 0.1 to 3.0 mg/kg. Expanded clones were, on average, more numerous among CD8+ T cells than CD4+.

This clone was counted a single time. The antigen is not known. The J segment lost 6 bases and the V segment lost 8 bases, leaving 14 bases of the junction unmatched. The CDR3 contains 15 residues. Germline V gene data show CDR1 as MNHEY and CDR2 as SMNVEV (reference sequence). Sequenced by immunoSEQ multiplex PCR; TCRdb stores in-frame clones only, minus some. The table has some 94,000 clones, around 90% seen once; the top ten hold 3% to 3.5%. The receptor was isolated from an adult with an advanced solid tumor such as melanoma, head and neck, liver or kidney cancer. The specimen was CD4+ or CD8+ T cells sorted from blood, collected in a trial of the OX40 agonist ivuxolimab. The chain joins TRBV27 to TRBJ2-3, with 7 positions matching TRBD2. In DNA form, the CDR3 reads TGTGCCAGCTGGACCCTTGCGGGAGTGTCGGATACGCAGTATTTT. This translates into CASWTLAGVSDTQYF.